Detailed here is one T cell receptor beta chain. Its target is unknown. Time point defined: week 35, safety follow-up. In the vaccine, a single dose held 300 ug of the mutant IDH1 20-mer peptide, along with topical imiquimod. Using immunoSEQ multiplex PCR, the repertoire was profiled, and TCRdb retains in-frame clones only, with some absent. Of around 32,000 clones listed, about four fifths were seen once; the top ten hold approximately 3.4%. Between the trimmed V and J ends, which lost 1 base and 3 bases, there was a span of 10 bases. Looked up from germline, CDR1 is LNHDA and CDR2 is SQIVND (reference sequence). CDR3 length: 14 residues. This entry is derived from a study of a mutant IDH1 vaccine in newly diagnosed glioma. Study at large: With temozolomide cycles, or 4-6 weeks after radiotherapy alone, vaccination was started. Earlier therapy was either radiotherapy, temozolomide, or both, and most got both.

V is TRBV19 and J is TRBJ2-7; no clear D. The clonotype originates from a man between 35 and 55 years old with glioma. Some clones in this sample may be carry-over from other donors' samples. The source material was PBMCs, sampled from a glioma patient whose treatment included an IDH1 peptide vaccine. CDR3 protein: CASSIGVGFYEQYF. CDR3 DNA: TGTGCCAGTAGTATAGGGGTGGGGTTCTACGAGCAGTACTTC.